Listed here is a single TCR beta chain. The sample originates from a study of blood T cell repertoires in COVID-19. Study background: From the United States, Italy and Spain came samples of acute and convalescent COVID-19.

Germline-derived CDR1 and CDR2 are SGHTA and FQGNSA. V shed 7 bases, J shed 12 bases, and the junction held 18 bases outside the gene matches. There are 16 residues in the CDR3. The data were produced by immunoSEQ multiplex PCR, yet TCRdb's version contains in-frame clones alone and is incomplete. The sample contains some 100,000 clones, more than 80% of which appear only once. Source material: peripheral blood. The sequence came from a human donor in a cohort sampled during active COVID-19. The chain employs TRBV7-2 and TRBJ2-1, with TRBD2 identical over 10 bases. CDR3: CASNNGWASGGGVQFF. In DNA, the CDR3 is TGTGCCAGCAACAACGGTTGGGCTAGCGGGGGTGGGGTGCAGTTCTTC.